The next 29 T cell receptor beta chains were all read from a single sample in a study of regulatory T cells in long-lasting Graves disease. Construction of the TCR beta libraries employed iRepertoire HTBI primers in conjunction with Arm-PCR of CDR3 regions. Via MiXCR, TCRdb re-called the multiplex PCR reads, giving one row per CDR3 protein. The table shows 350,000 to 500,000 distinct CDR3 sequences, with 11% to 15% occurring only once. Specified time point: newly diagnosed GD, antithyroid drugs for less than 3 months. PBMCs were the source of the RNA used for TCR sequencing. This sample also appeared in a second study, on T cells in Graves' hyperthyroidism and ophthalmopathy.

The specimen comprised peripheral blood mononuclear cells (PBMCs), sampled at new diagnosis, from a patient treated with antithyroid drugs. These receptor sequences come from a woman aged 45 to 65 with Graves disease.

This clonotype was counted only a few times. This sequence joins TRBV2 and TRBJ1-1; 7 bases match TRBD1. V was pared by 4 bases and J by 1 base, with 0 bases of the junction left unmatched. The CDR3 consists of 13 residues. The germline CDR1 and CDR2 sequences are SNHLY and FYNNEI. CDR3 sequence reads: CASSAGGNTEAFF. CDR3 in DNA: TGTGCCAGCAGTGCAGGGGGGAACACTGAAGCTTTCTTT.

The CDR3 nucleotides read TGCAGCGTTGAAGATCCCCGGGGCGGCTACACCTTC. Encoded protein: CSVEDPRGGYTF. The chain has TRBV29-1 and TRBJ1-2; tentative D call: TRBD1 (5 bases). V was pared by 0 bases and J by 8 bases, with 10 bases between. The CDR3 is made up of 12 amino acids. Germline assignment: CDR1 SQVTM and CDR2 ANQGSEA.

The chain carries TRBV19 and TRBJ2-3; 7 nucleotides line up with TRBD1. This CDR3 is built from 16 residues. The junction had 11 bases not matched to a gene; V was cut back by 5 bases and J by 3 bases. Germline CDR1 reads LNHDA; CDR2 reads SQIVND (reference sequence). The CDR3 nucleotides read TGTGCCAGTAGTGCTATAACAGGGGCAAAGACAGATACGCAGTATTTT. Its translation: CASSAITGAKTDTQYF.

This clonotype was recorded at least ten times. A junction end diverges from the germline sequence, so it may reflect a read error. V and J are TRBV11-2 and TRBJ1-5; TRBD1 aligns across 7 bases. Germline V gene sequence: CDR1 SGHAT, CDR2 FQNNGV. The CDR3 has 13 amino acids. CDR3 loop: CASSQGGSQPQHF. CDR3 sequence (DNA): TGTGCCAGCAGCCAGGGGGGGTCCCAGCCCCAACATTTT.

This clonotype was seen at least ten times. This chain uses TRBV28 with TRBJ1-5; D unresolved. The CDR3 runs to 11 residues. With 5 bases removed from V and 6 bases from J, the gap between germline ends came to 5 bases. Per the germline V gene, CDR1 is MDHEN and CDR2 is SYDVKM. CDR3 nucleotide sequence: TGTGCCAGCAGTACAGCTCAGCCCCAGCATTTT. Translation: CASSTAQPQHF.

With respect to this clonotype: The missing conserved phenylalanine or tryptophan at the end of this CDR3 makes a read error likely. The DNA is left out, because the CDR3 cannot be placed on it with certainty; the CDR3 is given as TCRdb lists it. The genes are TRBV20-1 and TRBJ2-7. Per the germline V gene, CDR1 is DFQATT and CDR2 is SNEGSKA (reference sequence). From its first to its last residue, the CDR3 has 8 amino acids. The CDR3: CSARDPNL.

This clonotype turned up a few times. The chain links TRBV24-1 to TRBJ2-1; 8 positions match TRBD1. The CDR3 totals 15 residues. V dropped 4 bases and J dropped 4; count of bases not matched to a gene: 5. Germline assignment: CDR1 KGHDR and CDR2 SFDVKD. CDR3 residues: CATSDIDRGYNEQFF. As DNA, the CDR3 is TGTGCCACCAGTGACATTGACAGGGGTTACAATGAGCAGTTCTTC.

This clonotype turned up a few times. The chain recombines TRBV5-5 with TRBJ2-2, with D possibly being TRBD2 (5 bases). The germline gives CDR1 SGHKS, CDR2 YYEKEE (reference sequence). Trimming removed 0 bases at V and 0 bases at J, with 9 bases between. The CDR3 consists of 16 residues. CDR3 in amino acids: CASSLVAAANTGELFF. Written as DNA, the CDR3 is TGTGCCAGCAGCTTGGTAGCAGCGGCGAACACCGGGGAGCTGTTTTTT.

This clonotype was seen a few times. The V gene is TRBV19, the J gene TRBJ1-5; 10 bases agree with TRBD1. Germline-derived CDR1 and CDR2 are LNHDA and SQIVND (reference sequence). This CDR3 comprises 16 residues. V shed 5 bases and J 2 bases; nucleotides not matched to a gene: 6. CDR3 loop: CASSHGTGDGNQPQHF. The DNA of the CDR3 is TGTGCCAGTAGTCATGGGACAGGGGACGGCAATCAGCCCCAGCATTTT. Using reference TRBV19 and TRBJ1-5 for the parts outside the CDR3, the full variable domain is DGGITQSPKYLFRKEGQNVTLSCEQNLNHDAMYWYRQDPGQGLRLIYYSQIVNDFQKGDIAEGYSVSREKKESFPLTVTSAQKNPTAFYLCASSHGTGDGNQPQHFGDGTRLSIL.

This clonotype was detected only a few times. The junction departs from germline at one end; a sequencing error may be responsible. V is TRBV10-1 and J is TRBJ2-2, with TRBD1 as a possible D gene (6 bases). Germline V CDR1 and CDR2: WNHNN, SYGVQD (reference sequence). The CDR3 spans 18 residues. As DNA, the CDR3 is TGCGCCAGCGGTGAGTCCGGGGTCAAGGGGGCGAACACCGGGGAGCTGTTTTTT. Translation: CASGESGVKGANTGELFF.

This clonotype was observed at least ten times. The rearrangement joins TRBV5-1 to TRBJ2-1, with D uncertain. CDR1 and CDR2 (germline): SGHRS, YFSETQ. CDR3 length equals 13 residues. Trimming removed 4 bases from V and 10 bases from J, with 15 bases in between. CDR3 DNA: TGCGCCAGCAGCGCCCGATGGAGACTCGAGCAGTTCTTC. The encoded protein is CASSARWRLEQFF.

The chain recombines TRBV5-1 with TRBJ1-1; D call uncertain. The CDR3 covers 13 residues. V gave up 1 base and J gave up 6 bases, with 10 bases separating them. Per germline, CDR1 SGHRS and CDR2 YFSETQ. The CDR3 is CASSLSGFAEAFF. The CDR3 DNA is TGCGCCAGCAGCTTGAGCGGGTTCGCTGAAGCTTTCTTT.

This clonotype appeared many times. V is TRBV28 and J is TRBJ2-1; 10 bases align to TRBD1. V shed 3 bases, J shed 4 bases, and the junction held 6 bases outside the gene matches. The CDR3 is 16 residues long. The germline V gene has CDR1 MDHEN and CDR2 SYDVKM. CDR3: CASSFWTGGTYNEQFF. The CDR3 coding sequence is TGTGCCAGCAGTTTTTGGACAGGGGGAACATACAATGAGCAGTTCTTC.

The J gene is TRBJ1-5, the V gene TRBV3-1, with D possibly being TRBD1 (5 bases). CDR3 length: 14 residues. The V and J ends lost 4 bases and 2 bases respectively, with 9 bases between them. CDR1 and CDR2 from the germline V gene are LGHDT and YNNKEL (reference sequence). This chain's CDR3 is CASSRAGRNQPQHF. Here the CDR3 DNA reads TGTGCCAGCAGCCGGGCGGGACGCAATCAGCCCCAGCATTTT. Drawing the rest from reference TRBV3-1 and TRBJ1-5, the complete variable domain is DTAVSQTPKYLVTQMGNDKSIKCEQNLGHDTMYWYKQDSKKFLKIMFSYNNKELIINETVPNRFSPKSPDKAHLNLHINSLELGDSAVYFCASSRAGRNQPQHFGDGTRLSIL.

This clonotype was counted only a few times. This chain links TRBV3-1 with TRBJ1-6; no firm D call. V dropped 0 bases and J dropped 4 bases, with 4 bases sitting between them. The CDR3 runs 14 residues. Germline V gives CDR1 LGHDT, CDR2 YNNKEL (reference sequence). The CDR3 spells CASSQEVYNSPLHF. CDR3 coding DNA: TGTGCCAGCAGCCAAGAGGTTTATAATTCACCCCTCCACTTT.

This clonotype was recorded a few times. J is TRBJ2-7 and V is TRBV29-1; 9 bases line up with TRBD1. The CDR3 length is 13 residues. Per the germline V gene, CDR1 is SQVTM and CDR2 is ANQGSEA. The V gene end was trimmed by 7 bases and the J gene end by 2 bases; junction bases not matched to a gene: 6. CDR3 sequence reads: CSGTGTGTYEQYF. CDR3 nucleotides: TGCAGCGGAACCGGGACAGGGACCTACGAGCAGTACTTC.

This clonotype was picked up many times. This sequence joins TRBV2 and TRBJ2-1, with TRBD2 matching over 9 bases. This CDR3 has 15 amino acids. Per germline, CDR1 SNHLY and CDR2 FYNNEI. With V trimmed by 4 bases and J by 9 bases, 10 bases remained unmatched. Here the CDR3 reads CASSGFSGSGGEQFF. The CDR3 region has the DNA TGTGCCAGCAGTGGATTTAGCGGGAGCGGCGGTGAGCAGTTCTTC. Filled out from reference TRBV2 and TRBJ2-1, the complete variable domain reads EPEVTQTPSHQVTQMGQEVILRCVPISNHLYFYWYRQILGQKVEFLVSFYNNEISEKSEIFDDQFSVERPDGSNFTLKIRSTKLEDSAMYFCASSGFSGSGGEQFFGPGTRLTVL.

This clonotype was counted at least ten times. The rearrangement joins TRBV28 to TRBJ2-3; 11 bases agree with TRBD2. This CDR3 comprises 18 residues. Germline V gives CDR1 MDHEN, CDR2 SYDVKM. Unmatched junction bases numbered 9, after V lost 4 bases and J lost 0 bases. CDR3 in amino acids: CASSSPLLAGGSTDTQYF. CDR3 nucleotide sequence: TGTGCCAGCAGTTCCCCTCTCCTAGCGGGAGGTAGCACAGATACGCAGTATTTT.

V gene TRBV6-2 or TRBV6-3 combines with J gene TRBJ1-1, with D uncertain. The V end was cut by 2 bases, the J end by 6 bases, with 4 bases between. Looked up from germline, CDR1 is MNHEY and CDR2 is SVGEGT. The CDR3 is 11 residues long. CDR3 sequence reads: CASSYTSEAFF. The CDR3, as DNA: TGTGCCAGCAGTTACACCTCTGAAGCTTTCTTT.

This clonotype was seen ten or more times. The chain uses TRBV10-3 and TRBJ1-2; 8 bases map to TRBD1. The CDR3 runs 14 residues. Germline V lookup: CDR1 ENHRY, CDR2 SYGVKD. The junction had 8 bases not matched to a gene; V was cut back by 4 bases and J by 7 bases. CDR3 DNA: TGTGCCATCAGTGCCTCCGGACAGGGAAGTGGCTACACCTTC. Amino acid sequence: CAISASGQGSGYTF.

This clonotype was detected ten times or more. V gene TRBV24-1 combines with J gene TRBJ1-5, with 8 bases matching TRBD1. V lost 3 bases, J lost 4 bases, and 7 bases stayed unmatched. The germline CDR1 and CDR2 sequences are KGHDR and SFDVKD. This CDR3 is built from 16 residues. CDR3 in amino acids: CATSDNGQGGNQPQHF. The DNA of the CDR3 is TGTGCCACCAGTGATAATGGACAGGGCGGGAATCAGCCCCAGCATTTT.

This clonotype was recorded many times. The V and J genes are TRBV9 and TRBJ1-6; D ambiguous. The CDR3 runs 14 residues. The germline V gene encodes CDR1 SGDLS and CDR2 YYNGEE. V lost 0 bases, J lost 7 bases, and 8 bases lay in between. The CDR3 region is CASSVGQVNSPLHF. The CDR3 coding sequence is TGTGCCAGCAGCGTAGGTCAGGTGAATTCACCCCTCCACTTT.

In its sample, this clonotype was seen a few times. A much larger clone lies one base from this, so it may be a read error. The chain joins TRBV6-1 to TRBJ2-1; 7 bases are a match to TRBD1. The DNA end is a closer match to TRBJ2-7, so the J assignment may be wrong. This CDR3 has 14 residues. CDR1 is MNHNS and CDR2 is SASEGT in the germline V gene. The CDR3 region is CASRTGTAYNEQYF. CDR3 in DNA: TGTGCCAGCAGGACCGGGACAGCCTACAATGAGCAGTACTTC.

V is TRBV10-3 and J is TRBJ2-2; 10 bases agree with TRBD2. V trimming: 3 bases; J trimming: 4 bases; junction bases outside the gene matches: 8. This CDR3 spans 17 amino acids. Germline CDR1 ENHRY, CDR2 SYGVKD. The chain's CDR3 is CAISDKLAGAGTGELFF. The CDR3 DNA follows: TGTGCCATCAGTGATAAGCTAGCGGGAGCGGGCACCGGGGAGCTGTTTTTT.

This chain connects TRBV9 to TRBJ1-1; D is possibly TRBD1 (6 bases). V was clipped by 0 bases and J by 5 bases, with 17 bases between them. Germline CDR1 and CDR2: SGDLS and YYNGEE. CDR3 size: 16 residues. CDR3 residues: CASSVAGGAPGTEAFF. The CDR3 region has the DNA TGTGCCAGCAGCGTAGCTGGGGGGGCGCCTGGAACTGAAGCTTTCTTT.

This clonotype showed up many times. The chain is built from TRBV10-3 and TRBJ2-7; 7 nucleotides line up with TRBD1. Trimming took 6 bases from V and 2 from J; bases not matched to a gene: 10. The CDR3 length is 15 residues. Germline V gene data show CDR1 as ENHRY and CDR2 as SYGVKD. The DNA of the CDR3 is TGTGCCATCAGCAAGGGGGACAGCATTACCTACGAGCAGTACTTC. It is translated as CAISKGDSITYEQYF.

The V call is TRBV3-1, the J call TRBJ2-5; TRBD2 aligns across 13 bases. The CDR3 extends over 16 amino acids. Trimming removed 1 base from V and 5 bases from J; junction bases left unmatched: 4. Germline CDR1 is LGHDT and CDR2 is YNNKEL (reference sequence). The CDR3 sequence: CASSQGTSGSRETQYF. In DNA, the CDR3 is TGTGCCAGCAGCCAAGGGACTAGCGGGAGTCGGGAGACCCAGTACTTC.

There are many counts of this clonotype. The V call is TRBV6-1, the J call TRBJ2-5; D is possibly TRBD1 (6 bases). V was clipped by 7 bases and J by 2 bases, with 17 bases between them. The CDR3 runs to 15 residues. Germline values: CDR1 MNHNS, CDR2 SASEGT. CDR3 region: CASTRDTSRQETQYF. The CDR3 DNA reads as TGTGCCAGCACCCGGGACACCAGCCGGCAAGAGACCCAGTACTTC.

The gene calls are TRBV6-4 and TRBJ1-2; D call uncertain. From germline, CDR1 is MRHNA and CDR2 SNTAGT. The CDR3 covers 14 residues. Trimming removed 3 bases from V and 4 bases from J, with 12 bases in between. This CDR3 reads CASSESTDGYGYTF. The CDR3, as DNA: TGTGCCAGCAGTGAATCCACGGACGGCTATGGCTACACCTTC.